The 5 T cell receptor beta chains in this list originate from one sample, sequenced in a study of blood T cell repertoires in COVID-19. Repertoires were generated with immunoSEQ multiplex PCR, while TCRdb's copy carries only in-frame clones and drops some. The table has 120,000 or so clones, roughly 85% seen once. The sample comprised peripheral blood. The receptors here all came from a woman over 75 with acute or convalescent COVID-19.

The CDR3 DNA is TGTGCCATCAGTGACGGGACAGGGGCCGGCTACACCTTC. It encodes CAISDGTGAGYTF. This chain links TRBV10-3 with TRBJ1-2, with TRBD1 matching 10 bases. The CDR3 has 13 residues. CDR1 and CDR2 from the germline V gene are ENHRY and SYGVKD. V dropped 3 bases and J dropped 8; count of bases not matched to a gene: 3.

The chain links TRBV12-5 to TRBJ1-1; D is undetermined. CDR3 length: 18 amino acids. The germline V and J ends were trimmed by 1 base and 3 bases, with 21 bases remaining between them. The V gene's germline CDR1 is LGHNT and CDR2 FRNRAP. CDR3 sequence (DNA): TGTGCTAGTGGTTTGGGGGTCGGGTCGGAGGGCTGGGACACTGAAGCTTTCTTT. It yields the protein CASGLGVGSEGWDTEAFF.

This chain uses TRBV5-8 with TRBJ1-2; D is ambiguous. The CDR3 totals 11 residues. Germline V CDR1 and CDR2: SGHTS, YDEGEE. V lost 4 bases, J lost 5 bases, and 6 bases lay in between. CDR3 sequence: CASSPEYGYTF. The CDR3 DNA reads TGTGCCAGCAGCCCGGAGTATGGCTACACCTTC. The full variable domain, in which reference TRBV5-8 and TRBJ1-2 provide the parts outside the CDR3, is EAGVTQSPTHLIKTRGQQATLRCSPISGHTSVYWYQQALGLGLQFLLWYDEGEERNRGNFPPRFSGRQFPNYSSELNVNALELEDSALYLCASSPEYGYTFGSGTRLTVV.

This sequence joins TRBV9 and TRBJ2-3, with TRBD2 matching 10 bases. Germline CDR1 and CDR2: SGDLS and YYNGEE. The CDR3 has 15 residues. V trimming: 0 bases; J trimming: 5 bases; junction bases outside the gene matches: 3. The CDR3 region has the DNA TGTGCCAGCAGCGTAGGCCGGACTAGCGGAGATACGCAGTATTTT. This gives the protein CASSVGRTSGDTQYF. Based on the CDR3 plus reference TRBV9 and TRBJ2-3, the full variable domain is DSGVTQTPKHLITATGQRVTLRCSPRSGDLSVYWYQQSLDQGLQFLIQYYNGEERAKGNILERFSAQQFPDLHSELNLSSLELGDSALYFCASSVGRTSGDTQYFGPGTRLTVL.

The gene calls are TRBV6-1 and TRBJ2-1; unclear D gene. CDR1 is MNHNS, CDR2 SASEGT, per germline. The ends were cut back, 2 bases at V and 8 bases at J, with 10 bases in the middle. CDR3 length equals 13 residues. In nucleotides, the CDR3 is TGTGCCAGCAGTGAAATGGTACGGGATGAGCAGTTCTTC. Protein: CASSEMVRDEQFF.